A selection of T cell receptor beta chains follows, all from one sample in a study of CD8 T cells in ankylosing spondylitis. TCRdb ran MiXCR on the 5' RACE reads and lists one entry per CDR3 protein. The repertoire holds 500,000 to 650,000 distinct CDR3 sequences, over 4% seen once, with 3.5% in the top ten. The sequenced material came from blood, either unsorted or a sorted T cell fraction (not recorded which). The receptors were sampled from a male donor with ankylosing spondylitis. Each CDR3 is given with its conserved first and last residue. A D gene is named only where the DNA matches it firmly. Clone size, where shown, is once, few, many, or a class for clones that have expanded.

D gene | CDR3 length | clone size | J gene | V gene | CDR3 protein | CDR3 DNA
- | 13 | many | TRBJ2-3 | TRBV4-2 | CASSQDKRSTQYF | TGTGCCAGCAGCCAAGATAAGCGGAGTACGCAGTATTTT
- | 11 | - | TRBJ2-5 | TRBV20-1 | CSATKGGTQYF | TGCAGTGCTACAAAGGGGGGGACCCAGTACTTC
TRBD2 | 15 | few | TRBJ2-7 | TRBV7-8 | CASSLWTSGTYEQYF | TGTGCCAGCAGCTTATGGACTAGCGGGACCTACGAGCAGTACTTC
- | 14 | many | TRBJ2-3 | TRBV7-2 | CASSVTGTADTQYF | TGTGCCAGCAGCGTTACCGGGACGGCAGATACGCAGTATTTT
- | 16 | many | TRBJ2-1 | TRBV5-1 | CASSLDLSHSYNEQFF | TGCGCCAGCAGCTTGGACCTTTCGCACTCCTACAATGAGCAGTTCTTC
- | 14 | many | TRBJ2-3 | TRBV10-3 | CAISDGFTTDTQYF | TGTGCCATCAGTGACGGGTTCACCACAGATACGCAGTATTTT
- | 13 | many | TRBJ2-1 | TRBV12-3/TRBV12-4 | CASSRVRVNEQFF | TGTGCCAGCAGTCGAGTCAGGGTGAATGAGCAGTTCTTC
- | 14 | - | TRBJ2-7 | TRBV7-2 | CASSRTLPPYEQYF | TGTGCCAGCAGCCGGACCCTGCCACCCTACGAGCAGTACTTC
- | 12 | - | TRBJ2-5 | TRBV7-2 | CASSATRETQYF | TGTGCCAGCAGCGCCACTAGGGAGACCCAGTACTTC
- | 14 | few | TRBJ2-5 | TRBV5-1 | CASSWDPREETQYF | TGCGCCAGCAGCTGGGACCCTAGGGAAGAGACCCAGTACTTC
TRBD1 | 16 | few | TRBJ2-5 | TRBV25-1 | CASVGGTGMGQETQYF | TGTGCCAGCGTCGGAGGGACAGGGATGGGCCAAGAGACCCAGTACTTC
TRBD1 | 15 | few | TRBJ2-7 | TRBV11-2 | CASSFPGTGGNEQYF | TGTGCCAGCAGCTTCCCCGGGACAGGGGGCAACGAGCAGTACTTC
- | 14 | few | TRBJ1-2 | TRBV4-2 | CASSQPTEDYGYTF | TGTGCCAGCAGCCAACCGACAGAAGACTATGGCTACACCTTC
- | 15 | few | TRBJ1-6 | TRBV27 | CASTSAGGKDSPLHF | TGTGCCAGCACTTCGGCGGGGGGCAAAGATTCACCCCTCCACTTT
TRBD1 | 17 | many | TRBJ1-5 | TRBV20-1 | CSAHRDRGQASNQPQHF | TGCAGTGCCCACCGGGACAGGGGGCAGGCGAGCAATCAGCCCCAGCATTTT
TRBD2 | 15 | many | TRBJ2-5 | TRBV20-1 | CSAQRASGNQETQYF | TGCAGTGCTCAGCGGGCTAGCGGGAACCAAGAGACCCAGTACTTC
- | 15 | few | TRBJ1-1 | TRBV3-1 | CASSQGFRDPLEAFF | TGTGCCAGCAGCCAAGGGTTTCGGGACCCCCTTGAAGCTTTCTTT
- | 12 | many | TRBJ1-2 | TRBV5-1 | CASRDMSYGYTF | TGCGCCAGCCGGGACATGTCTTATGGCTACACCTTC